This is a list of T cell receptor beta chains from one sample in a study of Ad26.COV2.S vaccination and SARS-CoV-2 variants. TCRdb's copy holds only in-frame clones and misses some; the assay was immunoSEQ multiplex PCR. This sample has around 320,000 clones, with about 85% found just once. The input for sequencing was peripheral blood, taken in a trial of Ad26.COV2.S vaccine versus placebo. Every receptor here comes from a person between 18 and 65 years old who received the Ad26.COV2.S COVID-19 vaccine or a placebo. The CDR3 runs from the conserved cysteine through the conserved F or W. The order of the fields is J gene, D gene, V gene, CDR3 length, clone size, CDR3 DNA, CDR3 protein. D genes are given only for firm matches. Not all rows give a size; the values are once, few, many and, for expanded clones, a class.

TRBJ1-2 - TRBV7-6 15 - TGTGCCAGCAGCGGCGGACTTGGACAGCTCTATGGCTACACCTTC CASSGGLGQLYGYTF
TRBJ1-6 - TRBV5-1 15 - TGCGCCAGCAGCTTAAATCAGCTCAATAATTCACCCCTCCACTTT CASSLNQLNNSPLHF
TRBJ2-7 TRBD2 TRBV28 15 many TGTGCCAGCAGTTCGCTAGCGGGGGGTCGGTACGAGCAGTACTTC CASSSLAGGRYEQYF
TRBJ1-5 TRBD1 TRBV11-3 14 once TGTGCCAGCAGCGCAGGGACAGGGAGTCAGCCCCAGCATTTT CASSAGTGSQPQHF
TRBJ2-7 - TRBV10-2 14 medium-sized TGCGCCAGCAGTGAGGGGCGATGGGGCTACGAGCAGTACTTC CASSEGRWGYEQYF
TRBJ2-3 - TRBV7-2 12 - TGTGCCAGCAGCTCCCCGGTCCCGCCGCAGTATTTT CASSSPVPPQYF
TRBJ2-7 TRBD1 TRBV19 14 - TGTGCCAGTAGTTTGGACAGGGGTCCCTACGAGCAGTACTTC CASSLDRGPYEQYF
TRBJ2-3 TRBD2 TRBV5-1 14 - TGCGCCAGCAACTCGGCGGGGGGGTCGGATACGCAGTATTTT CASNSAGGSDTQYF
TRBJ2-3 - TRBV10-3 14 - TGTGCCATCAGTAGGGTCTTAGGTCCAGATACGCAGTATTTT CAISRVLGPDTQYF
TRBJ1-2 - TRBV7-3 14 - TGTGCCAGCAGCTTATCCGGTGATAACTATGGCTACACCTTC CASSLSGDNYGYTF
TRBJ2-3 - TRBV9 14 once TGTGCCAGCAGCGTAGGTCAGGCGGGAGATACGCAGTATTTT CASSVGQAGDTQYF
TRBJ1-2 - TRBV2 17 - TGTGCCAGCAGTGAGGGCCCTAATCCTCCAAGGAACTATGGCTACACCTTC CASSEGPNPPRNYGYTF
TRBJ1-2 - TRBV6-5 12 - TGTGCCAGCGGTCAGGGTAACTATGGCTACACCTTC CASGQGNYGYTF
TRBJ2-5 - TRBV18 15 - TGTGCCAGCTCACCACCGACCAGGGCCAAAGAGACCCAGTACTTC CASSPPTRAKETQYF
TRBJ2-7 - TRBV4-2 16 - TGTGCCAGCAGCCAACGATGGCGGGGCAACGGAAACGAGCAGTACTTC CASSQRWRGNGNEQYF
TRBJ2-1 - TRBV6-5 12 once TGTGCCAGCAGTTACTCCCACAGCCAGCAGTTCTTC CASSYSHSQQFF
TRBJ1-2 - TRBV28 12 - TGTGCCAGCAGTTCCGAAATTGATGGCTACACCTTC CASSSEIDGYTF
TRBJ2-2 - TRBV28 14 - TGTGCCAGCAAGTTCGGCAGGGGCACCGGGGAGCTGTTTTTT CASKFGRGTGELFF
TRBJ2-2 - TRBV5-5 13 - TGTGCCAGCAGCTTGGGGGCTGTCGGGGAGCTGTTTTTT CASSLGAVGELFF
TRBJ2-5 TRBD2 TRBV11-2 19 few TGTGCCAGCAGCTTAGATGCGACTAGCTGGGGGGTCGGGCAAGAGACCCAGTACTTC CASSLDATSWGVGQETQYF
TRBJ2-3 TRBD2 TRBV7-9 17 - TGTGCCAGCAGCTCCGGGGGGGCGGGTTCCGCCACAGATACGCAGTATTTT CASSSGGAGSATDTQYF
TRBJ1-2 - TRBV5-4 13 - TGTGCCAGCAGCGCAGCCCTAACCGGGGGCTACACCTTC CASSAALTGGYTF
TRBJ2-1 TRBD1 TRBV6-5 15 - TGTGCCAGCCAGAGAGGGACAGTCGGGTCCAATGAGCAGTTCTTC CASQRGTVGSNEQFF
TRBJ1-1 TRBD1 TRBV29-1 14 few TGCAGCGTCCGCAGGGGGAGTTGGGGCACTGAAGCTTTCTTT CSVRRGSWGTEAFF
TRBJ1-2 - TRBV20-1 11 - TGCAGTGCTCTATGGGGTGATGGCTACACCTTC CSALWGDGYTF
TRBJ2-1 - TRBV28 14 - TGTGCCAGCAGTTCCCCGGGGCAGGGCAGTGAGCAGTTCTTC CASSSPGQGSEQFF
TRBJ1-5 - TRBV5-8 15 - TGTGCCAGCAGCTTGGGTTCCCAACTAGGACAGCCCCAGCATTTT CASSLGSQLGQPQHF
TRBJ2-5 TRBD1 TRBV6-5 15 few TGTGCCAGCAGCTCAGGACAGGGAAGTGTAGAGACCCAGTACTTC CASSSGQGSVETQYF
TRBJ1-5 TRBD1 TRBV7-8 18 - TGTGCCAGCAGCTTAGCGGCATCGACAGGGTATAGCAATCAGCCCCAGCATTTT CASSLAASTGYSNQPQHF
TRBJ1-1 TRBD1 TRBV19 12 - TGTGCCAGTAGCAGGGGGGCGACTGAAGCTTTCTTT CASSRGATEAFF
TRBJ1-1 - TRBV19 13 - TGTGCCAGTAGTATAGAGGACGGATCTGAAGCTTTCTTT CASSIEDGSEAFF
TRBJ2-5 TRBD2 TRBV3-1/TRBV3-2 16 - TGTGCCAGCAGCCCCATAAGCGGGGGGATTCAAGAGACCCAGTACTTC CASSPISGGIQETQYF
TRBJ2-1 - TRBV5-6 12 - TGTGCCAGCAGCAGGGCCTACAATGAGCAGTTCTTC CASSRAYNEQFF
TRBJ1-4 - TRBV4-2 16 - TGTGCCAGCAGCCAAGATCTAGGGCAGGGTGGTGAAAAACTGTTTTTT CASSQDLGQGGEKLFF
TRBJ2-3 TRBD1 TRBV5-1 15 once TGCGCCAGCAGCTGGTCCGGGACAGGGTCAGATACGCAGTATTTT CASSWSGTGSDTQYF
TRBJ2-2 TRBD1 TRBV5-1 15 - TGCGCCACCTGGCCCGGGACAGGGATGGTCGGGGAGCTGTTTTTT CATWPGTGMVGELFF
TRBJ1-1 - TRBV5-1 15 - TGCGCCAGCAGCTTGGGGGCAGCCATGAACACTGAAGCTTTCTTT CASSLGAAMNTEAFF
TRBJ1-2 - TRBV11-2 15 - TGTGCCAGCAGCTCCTACGGGGGGAGTTTGAGCGGCTACACCTTC CASSSYGGSLSGYTF
TRBJ2-7 TRBD1 TRBV10-3 15 - TGTGCCATCAGTGATTCTCCGGGACAGAGTTACGAGCAGTACTTC CAISDSPGQSYEQYF
TRBJ1-1 - TRBV6-5 14 once TGTGCCGGTAGATGGGCAGAGATGAACACTGAAGCTTTCTTT CAGRWAEMNTEAFF
TRBJ1-4 TRBD1 TRBV15 15 - TGTGCCACCAGCAGTCGGACAGGGGGCGATGAAAAACTGTTTTTT CATSSRTGGDEKLFF
TRBJ1-2 - TRBV19 14 - TGTGCCAGTAGTATAGGGGATTACAGCGGCGGCTACACCTTC CASSIGDYSGGYTF
TRBJ2-1 TRBD2 TRBV5-4 16 - TGTGCCAGCAGCTTGGCCGGGGCGGGGGGATACAATGAGCAGTTCTTC CASSLAGAGGYNEQFF
TRBJ2-5 TRBD2 TRBV3-1/TRBV3-2 17 - TGTGCCAGCAGCCAAATTAGGCTAGCGGGGGGGCAAGAGACCCAGTACTTC CASSQIRLAGGQETQYF
TRBJ1-1 - TRBV28 18 once TGTGCCAGCAGTTCGGCCCGCCACAGGGCTTTGATGAACACTGAAGCTTTCTTT CASSSARHRALMNTEAFF
TRBJ1-3 - TRBV10-3 16 - TGTGCCATCAGTGAAACGCGGGGTTCCTCTGGAAACACCATATATTTT CAISETRGSSGNTIYF
TRBJ2-3 TRBD2 TRBV5-1 15 - TGCGCCAGCAGCCTAGGGACTAGCGGGAGGGATACGCAGTATTTT CASSLGTSGRDTQYF
TRBJ1-3 - TRBV28 16 - TGTGCCAGCAGTTCGAGAGGGGCCGGTCACAAAAACACCATATATTTT CASSSRGAGHKNTIYF
TRBJ2-3 TRBD2 TRBV6-5 14 - TGTGCCAGCAGCGCGGGGGGGCCGACAGATACGCAGTATTTT CASSAGGPTDTQYF
TRBJ1-2 - TRBV19 17 - TGTGCCAGTAGTATCGGGCAGGGTTCAGTTTCTGGCTATGGCTACACCTTC CASSIGQGSVSGYGYTF
TRBJ2-1 - TRBV28 14 - TGTGCCACGCTCCGACAGATTACCTACAATGAGCAGTTCTTC CATLRQITYNEQFF
TRBJ2-3 - TRBV7-9 15 few TGTGCCAGCAGCTTAGCGGGGGGTCGCACAGATACGCAGTATTTT CASSLAGGRTDTQYF
TRBJ1-2 - TRBV9 16 - TGTGCCAGCAGCGTCGGCTCCGAGCTTCGTAACTATGGCTACACCTTC CASSVGSELRNYGYTF
TRBJ2-7 TRBD2 TRBV11-3 16 few TGTGCCAGCAGCGCAAGGACTAGCGGGGGGGCCGACGAGCAGTACTTC CASSARTSGGADEQYF
TRBJ2-7 - TRBV7-9 17 few TGTGCCAGCAGCTTTGGGACCGCACGATCGCGAGGATCTGAGCAGTACTTC CASSFGTARSRGSEQYF